The next 2 T cell receptor beta chains were all read from a single sample in a study of control samples from healthy donors and cancer patients. Data came from immunoSEQ multiplex PCR; TCRdb stores just in-frame clones and leaves some out. The sample has 50,000 or so clones, 95% seen once. The source material was blood. These receptors originate from a man under 40 in good health.

The chain has TRBV7-9 and TRBJ2-1, with a tentative D call TRBD2 (6 bases). The germline V gene has CDR1 SEHNR and CDR2 FQNEAQ (reference sequence). The CDR3 consists of 14 residues. Trimming stripped 3 bases from V and 2 bases from J, with 8 bases between. In nucleotides, the CDR3 is TGTGCCAGCAGCTTCTCGGGAGCCTACAATGAGCAGTTCTTC. As protein: CASSFSGAYNEQFF.

V and J are TRBV7-8 and TRBJ2-1; TRBD2 aligns across 8 bases. The germline V gene encodes CDR1 SGHVS and CDR2 FQNEAQ. V was clipped by 1 base and J by 4 bases; unmatched bases: 6. The CDR3 runs to 16 residues. CDR3 DNA: TGTGCCAGCAGCTTAGGGACCCTAGCGGGTTACAATGAGCAGTTCTTC. Its protein is CASSLGTLAGYNEQFF.